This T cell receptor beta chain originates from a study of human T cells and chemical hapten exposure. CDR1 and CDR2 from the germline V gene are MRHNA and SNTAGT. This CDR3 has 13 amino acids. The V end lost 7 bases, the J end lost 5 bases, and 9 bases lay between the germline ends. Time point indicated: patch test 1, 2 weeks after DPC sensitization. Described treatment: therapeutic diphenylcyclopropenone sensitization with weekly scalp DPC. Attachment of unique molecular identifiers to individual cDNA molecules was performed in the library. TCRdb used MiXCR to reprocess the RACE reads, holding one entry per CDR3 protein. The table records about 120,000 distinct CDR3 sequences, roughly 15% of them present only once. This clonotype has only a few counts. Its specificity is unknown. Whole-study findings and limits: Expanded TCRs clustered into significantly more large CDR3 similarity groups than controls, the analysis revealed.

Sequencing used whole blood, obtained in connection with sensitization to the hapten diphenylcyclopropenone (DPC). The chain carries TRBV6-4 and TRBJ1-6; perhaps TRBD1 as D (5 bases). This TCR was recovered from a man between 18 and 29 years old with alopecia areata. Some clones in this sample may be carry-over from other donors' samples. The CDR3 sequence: CASNQGDNSPLHF. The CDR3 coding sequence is TGTGCCAGCAACCAGGGAGATAATTCACCCCTCCACTTT.